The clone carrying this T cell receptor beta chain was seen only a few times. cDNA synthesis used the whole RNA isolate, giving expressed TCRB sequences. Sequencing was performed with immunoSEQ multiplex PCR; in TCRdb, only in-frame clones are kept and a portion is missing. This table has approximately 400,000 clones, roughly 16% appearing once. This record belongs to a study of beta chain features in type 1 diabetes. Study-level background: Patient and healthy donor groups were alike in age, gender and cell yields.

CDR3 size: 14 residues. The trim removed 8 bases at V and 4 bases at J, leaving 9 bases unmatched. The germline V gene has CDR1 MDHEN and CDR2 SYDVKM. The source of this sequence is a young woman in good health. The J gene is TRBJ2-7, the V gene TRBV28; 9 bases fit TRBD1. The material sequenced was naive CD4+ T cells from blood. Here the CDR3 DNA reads TGTGCCAGCTACTCCGGGACAGGGCTGTACGAGCAGTACTTC. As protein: CASYSGTGLYEQYF.